This record looks at one T cell receptor beta chain sequence and its context. A second PCR of about 7 to 12 cycles used a sample-barcoded 5' primer and a J-beta primer mix. TCRdb used MiXCR to reprocess the 5' RACE reads, holding one entry per CDR3 protein. The repertoire holds about 930,000 distinct CDR3 sequences, 25% to 30% seen once, with more than 8.5% in the top ten. This sample is part of a study of blood T cells in healthy people across ages. Between the trimmed V and J ends, which lost 3 bases and 1 base, there was a span of 12 bases. The CDR3 is 15 residues long. CDR1 is KGHSH and CDR2 is LQKENI in the germline V gene. These data were also reused for a study on T cells of mothers and their children.

This sequence originates from a woman in her thirties or forties in good health. The sequenced sample consisted of blood. J is TRBJ1-1 and V is TRBV18; unclear D gene. The CDR3 loop reads CASSPSGAGNTEAFF. CDR3 nucleotide sequence: TGTGCCAGCTCACCCTCGGGAGCAGGGAACACTGAAGCTTTCTTT.